Following are 9 T cell receptor beta chains from one sample sequenced in a study of breast tumors, draining lymph nodes, adjacent tissues. Via MiXCR, TCRdb re-called the multiplex PCR reads, giving one row per CDR3 protein. This table has about 66,000 distinct CDR3 sequences, roughly 40% appearing once. The sequenced material came from breast tumor tissue. These receptors all come from a female donor with breast cancer. Some clones in this sample may be carry-over from other donors' samples.

This clonotype was recorded many times. The rearrangement links TRBV2 to TRBJ1-4; 8 bases agree with TRBD1. Germline V gene lookup returns CDR1 SNHLY and CDR2 FYNNEI. There are 14 residues in the CDR3. V lost 9 bases, J lost 10 bases, and 13 bases stayed unmatched. CDR3 protein: CASAVDGQGGKLFF. CDR3 DNA: TGTGCCAGTGCCGTTGATGGACAGGGAGGAAAACTGTTTTTT.

The chain combines TRBV7-2 with TRBJ2-1, with TRBD2 identical over 8 bases. The CDR3 runs 14 residues. The germline gives CDR1 SGHTA, CDR2 FQGNSA. Trimming at V came to 3 bases and at J to 10 bases, leaving 8 bases not matched to a gene. In DNA form, the CDR3 reads TGTGCCAGCAGCTTTTACGGGGGGGCTATGGAGCAGTTCTTC. It is translated as CASSFYGGAMEQFF.

This clonotype was observed a few times. One base away lies a much larger clone, so this may be a sequencing read error. The chain carries TRBV11-2 and TRBJ2-7; TRBD1 might be the D (5 bases). The CDR3 totals 15 residues. Trimming took 6 bases from V and 5 from J, leaving 20 bases between them. Germline loops: CDR1 SGHAT, CDR2 FQNNGV. The chain's CDR3 is CASSYNLQAKNEQYF. CDR3 coding DNA: TGTGCCAGCAGTTATAATCTACAGGCGAAGAACGAGCAGTACTTC.

In its sample, this clonotype is medium-sized. The chain carries TRBV28 and TRBJ2-1; the match to TRBD2 covers 9 bases. The CDR3 loop spans 13 amino acids. CDR1 is MDHEN and CDR2 is SYDVKM in the germline V gene. Unmatched junction bases numbered 2, after V lost 5 bases and J lost 6 bases. CDR3 in amino acids: CASSNSGGNEQFF. CDR3 nucleotide sequence: TGTGCCAGCAGTAATAGCGGGGGCAATGAGCAGTTCTTC.

The chain links TRBV11-2 to TRBJ1-4, with no clear D. The CDR3 loop spans 15 amino acids. Between the trimmed V and J ends, which lost 2 bases and 6 bases, there was a span of 13 bases. Germline lookup yields CDR1 SGHAT and CDR2 FQNNGV. CDR3 in amino acids: CASSLTTRGDEKLFF. In nucleotides, the CDR3 is TGTGCCAGCAGCTTAACTACGCGGGGAGATGAAAAACTGTTTTTT.

Worth noting for this clonotype: A much larger clonotype is one base distant, so this may be a read error. The genes are TRBV3-1 and TRBJ1-3; D is unresolved. The CDR3 is made up of 15 amino acids. CDR1 LGHDT and CDR2 YNNKEL come from the germline V gene (reference sequence). V lost 1 base and J lost 0, with 7 bases in between. CDR3 DNA sequence: TGTGCCAGCAGCCAAGCCAGCTTCTCTGGAAACACCATATATTTT. It encodes CASSQASFSGNTIYF.

Ten or more counts support this clonotype. The chain joins TRBV12-3 or TRBV12-4 to TRBJ1-5; D remains ambiguous. Trimming took off 2 bases at V and 3 bases at J, with 2 bases between the two ends. The CDR3 has 12 amino acids. CDR3 in DNA: TGTGCCAGCAGTTTAAACAATCAGCCCCAGCATTTT. Translated: CASSLNNQPQHF.

This clonotype was counted once. J is TRBJ2-5 and V is TRBV20-1; D ambiguous. Germline CDR1 reads DFQATT; CDR2 reads SNEGSKA (reference sequence). The CDR3 length is 10 residues. For the CDR3, the DNA is TGCAGAGCAAGGTATGAGACCCAGTACTTC. Its translation: CRARYETQYF.

The chain links TRBV5-1 to TRBJ2-5; 13 bases line up with TRBD2. The V segment lost 4 bases and the J segment 2 bases; nucleotides outside the gene matches: 5. CDR3 length equals 16 residues. From germline, CDR1 is SGHRS and CDR2 YFSETQ. CDR3 bases: TGCGCCAGCAGCCGATTGACTAGCGGGGGGCAAGAGACCCAGTACTTC. Its translation: CASSRLTSGGQETQYF.